This T cell receptor beta chain was recovered during a study of shared clonotypes between healthy human individuals (TCRdb year 2020). For the wider study: The cohort included three men and two women between 18 and 49 years of age. For each donor, three plates each were used for CD4 naive and CD4 memory, two plates were used for CD8 naive, and one plate was used for CD8 memory. To increase sequencing depth and limit assay-specific biases, different laboratories used diverse techniques to prepare libraries and sequence TCR repertoires. Each donor's leukapheresis produced roughly between roughly 0.85 and 9.5 billion PBMCs. To estimate repertoire size and how much clonotypes are shared between individuals, the study performed deep sequencing of blood TCR repertoires from five healthy adults.

Using the deep immunoSEQ assay, TCR CDR3 regions were amplified from genomic DNA by multiplex PCR. Genomic DNA extracted from each cell subset was distributed evenly over all wells of several immunoSEQ 96-well plates, and each plate served as one replicate. For sorted subsets, about 200 ng genomic DNA, equal to 30,000 to 35,000 T cell genomes, was loaded into each replicate PCR. Purified libraries were quantified with a Qubit 3.0 fluorometer, sized on a Bioanalyzer 2100, and re-quantified with the KAPA Library Quantification kit. Every immunoSEQ 96-well plate was sequenced on a dedicated single-read 150-cycle Illumina NextSeq 550 flow cell. In the paper's pipeline: Because only junctional sequences without quality scores were contained in the immunoSEQ output, filtering matching that applied to full-length reads could not be performed. Sequences were annotated with PyIR, a Python wrapper for IgBLAST v1.9, and V/J genes and CDR3 were assigned using IMGT germline references. Reads were filtered out if the reads had weak V/J assignments (E-value above 1e-6), no CDR3, stop codons, out-of-frame junctions, or ambiguous translated residues. V3J clonotypes were defined as sequences sharing an identical inferred V gene, J gene, and CDR3 amino acid sequence. Percentage overlap between repertoires was computed as shared unique clonotypes divided by the size of the smaller repertoire. Repertoire richness was assessed with RTK rarefaction, the Chao1 estimator, and Recon v2.1 estimates of unobserved clonotypes. OLGA was used to compute generation probabilities for all TCRbeta clonotypes that the gDNA method yielded from a handful of donors. The source is immuneACCESS, and TCRdb retained only in-frame sequences with V and J called. Part of the clones is not carried over; for the studies checked, unresolved V genes explain less than half of this, and the remainder is unexplained. V and J calls and clone size come straight from that table; D and trimming were deduced from the DNA. The sample includes about 110,000 clones, with roughly 70% observed a single time. Approximately 25% of the sample goes to the ten largest clones.

Reading the germline V gene (reference sequence) gives CDR1 LNHDA and CDR2 SQIVND. The CDR3, cysteine through phenylalanine, is 18 amino acids long. Only the CDR3 portion is preserved as DNA: 54 bases, with reading frame beginning at the first base. V is trimmed back by 3 bases and J by 0 bases, and the junction contains 12 bases that no gene match accounts for. Regarding this clone: Its antigen target is currently unknown. No per-base quality is available; no much larger clone lies one base away.

Findings and caveats that apply to the study as a whole: The small number of donors limited the genetic and exposure-history diversity represented. Clonotypes shared by all four sorted-subset donors showed higher generation probabilities than non-shared clonotypes. Rarefaction of sorted-subset datasets indicated incomplete sequencing despite the large sequencing depth. Sampling was restricted to blood, and TCR repertoires in tissues likely differ from the TCR repertoires found in blood. Naive subsets generally had larger estimated clonotype richness than memory subsets did. Sharing across several donors was observed for approximately 5% of naive CD4, 3% to 4% of naive CD8, 2% to 2.5% of memory CD4, and about 0.4% of memory CD8 clonotypes. Pairwise subsampling led to the expectation that sequencing depth would affect the degree of clonotype sharing among donors.

The donors were healthy, HIV-negative adults who had no recently reported acute infections or vaccinations. Every donor was a Caucasian adult living in Nashville, Tennessee, USA. The CD8 memory samples were a combination of magnetically selected CD45RO+ cells and CCR7-negative CD45RA+ effector memory (TemRA) cells. Blood was obtained by leukapheresis, after which PBMCs were separated by Ficoll-Histopaque density gradient centrifugation and cryopreserved in liquid nitrogen vapor phase. Analytical flow cytometry was used to check the purity and quantity of every magnetically sorted T cell population. Each sorted fraction had its genomic DNA isolated and then quantified by UV absorbance on a Nanodrop 2000c.

Rearrangement joined TRBV19 to TRBJ2-7, with 9 bases aligning to TRBD2. Sequenced: memory CD8+ T cells sorted from blood. The sample's cell subset or site, from its label and the paper: CD45RO+ cells pooled with CCR7-negative TemRA cells. This sequence was found in a woman younger than 45 in good health. The CDR3 region: CASSIEKAGGPSSYEQYF. The sequenced DNA is TGTGCCAGTAGTATTGAGAAAGCGGGAGGTCCTAGCTCCTACGAGCAGTACTTC.